This passage covers 26 T cell receptor beta chains from one sample sequenced in a study of cytomegalovirus exposure and HLA in healthy donors (TCRdb year 2017). The method behind the library was the immunoSEQ multiplex PCR assay. A mixture of 60 forward primers for TCR Vbeta segments and 13 reverse primers for TCR Jbeta segments was used in the multiplex PCR. What TCRdb holds here is the immuneACCESS table cut down to in-frame rearrangements. Part of the clones is not present; checked against another copy, under half of the missing clones reflect an unresolved V gene, and the others are unexplained. The sample data list some 120,000 clones, and 8.5% to 9% of these were observed just once. Approximately 6% of the sample rests with the top ten. Sample: PBMCs. Source of these receptors: a middle-aged woman in good health and CMV-seropositive.

This clone turned up a few times. The V and J genes are TRBV27 and TRBJ1-4, with 8 bases that match TRBD1. The CDR3 is 15 amino acids. Trimming took 6 bases from V and 6 from J; bases not matched to a gene: 9. Germline V lookup: CDR1 MNHEY, CDR2 SMNVEV (reference sequence). The CDR3 region is CASSSTGTGDEKLFF. The CDR3 DNA reads TGTGCCAGCAGCTCGACCGGGACAGGAGATGAAAAACTGTTTTTT.

The table lists this clone with a few counts. This chain connects TRBV6-5 to TRBJ2-1; D is perhaps TRBD1 (7 bases). This CDR3 contains 15 residues. In germline, CDR1 is MNHEY, CDR2 SVGAGI. V gave up 4 bases and J gave up 6 bases, with 16 bases separating them. The CDR3 sequence is CASSSRGMTSNEQFF. In DNA, the CDR3 is TGTGCCAGCAGTTCCAGGGGGATGACTAGCAATGAGCAGTTCTTC.

This clone was observed a few times. This chain links TRBV19 with TRBJ1-1; D may be TRBD1 (6 bases). The germline V gene encodes CDR1 LNHDA and CDR2 SQIVND (reference sequence). The CDR3 is 13 residues long. V was shortened by 3 bases and J by 5 bases, with 10 bases between the two germline ends. The CDR3 DNA sequence: TGTGCCAGTAGTATTTGGGGGCGGACTGAAGCTTTCTTT. Its translation is CASSIWGRTEAFF.

This clone was detected only a few times. The CDR3 reads CSASQYNEQFF. The CDR3 DNA reads TGCAGTGCTAGCCAGTACAATGAGCAGTTCTTC. The V gene is TRBV20-1, the J gene TRBJ2-1; D remains ambiguous. The V end lost 3 bases, the J end lost 4 bases, and 4 bases lay between the germline ends. The length of the CDR3 is 11 residues. Per germline, CDR1 DFQATT and CDR2 SNEGSKA (reference sequence).

The genes are TRBV10-3 and TRBJ2-7; 9 bases line up with TRBD1. The trim removed 3 bases at V and 0 bases at J, leaving 3 bases unmatched. The CDR3 runs to 15 residues. Germline V gene data show CDR1 as ENHRY and CDR2 as SYGVKD. The CDR3 loop is CAISDSGQGSYEQYF. The CDR3 bases are TGTGCCATCAGTGACTCGGGACAGGGCTCCTACGAGCAGTACTTC.

The chain combines TRBV7-6 with TRBJ2-5; a weak D match, TRBD1 (5 bases). Germline-derived CDR1 and CDR2 are SGHVS and FNYEAQ. The germline V and J ends were trimmed by 4 bases and 5 bases, with 20 bases remaining between them. The CDR3 has 16 amino acids. The CDR3 DNA sequence: TGTGCCAGCAGCTCATCCGTCCCAGGGATGGGGGAGACCCAGTACTTC. It yields the protein CASSSSVPGMGETQYF. The complete variable domain, with remaining parts taken from reference TRBV7-6 and TRBJ2-5, reads GAGVSQSPRYKVTKRGQDVALRCDPISGHVSLYWYRQALGQGPEFLTYFNYEAQQDKSGLPNDRFSAERPEGSISTLTIQRTEQRDSAMYRCASSSSVPGMGETQYFGPGTRLLVL.

V and J are TRBV6-5 and TRBJ2-7; 9 bases align to TRBD1. The CDR3 is 14 amino acids. V shed 5 bases, J shed 2 bases, and the junction held 4 bases outside the gene matches. CDR1 and CDR2 (germline): MNHEY, SVGAGI. The CDR3: CASSDDRGAYEQYF. The CDR3 coding sequence is TGTGCCAGCAGTGATGACAGGGGGGCCTACGAGCAGTACTTC.

This clone has more than one count but fewer than ten. The chain employs TRBV10-3 and TRBJ1-5; 7 positions agree with TRBD1. V trimming: 6 bases; J trimming: 4 bases; junction bases outside the gene matches: 3. Germline V CDR1 and CDR2: ENHRY, SYGVKD. This CDR3 region has 13 residues. The CDR3 bases are TGTGCCATCAGCCCGGGACAGAATCAGCCCCAGCATTTT. Its protein is CAISPGQNQPQHF.

The chain links TRBV6-5 to TRBJ1-1; possible D gene TRBD1, 6 bases. The CDR3 contains 16 residues. Trimming cost V 4 bases and J 1 base, with 16 bases left between them. Per the germline V gene, CDR1 is MNHEY and CDR2 is SVGAGI. The CDR3 spells CASSSPRGPTNTEAFF. The CDR3 region has the DNA TGTGCCAGCAGTTCCCCCAGGGGACCAACGAACACTGAAGCTTTCTTT.

A few counts support this clone. The rearrangement links TRBV10-3 to TRBJ2-7; D not certain. Germline V gene data show CDR1 as ENHRY and CDR2 as SYGVKD. The CDR3 runs 14 residues. V lost 3 bases and J 6 bases, leaving 15 bases between the germline ends. The CDR3 nucleotides read TGTGCCATCAGTGAAGCCCAGGATCGCCCCGAGCAGTACTTC. Translating gives CAISEAQDRPEQYF.

The genes are TRBV19 and TRBJ2-5, with 9 bases lining up with TRBD1. The closer fit of TRBJ2-7 to the DNA end suggests the J call may be wrong. The CDR3 covers 14 residues. Germline values: CDR1 LNHDA, CDR2 SQIVND (reference sequence). The CDR3 nucleotides read TGTGCCAGTAGTATCGGGACAGGGAACTACGAGCAGTACTTC. Residues: CASSIGTGNYEQYF.

A word on this clone: In the same sample, other DNA sequences code for this CDR3. The CDR3 spells CASSFTGDNEQFF. CDR3 bases: TGTGCCAGCAGCTTTACAGGGGACAATGAGCAGTTCTTC. The rearrangement links TRBV7-9 to TRBJ2-1; 7 bases are shared with TRBD1. V was pared by 3 bases and J by 5 bases, with 1 base of the junction left unmatched. Germline CDR1 is SEHNR and CDR2 is FQNEAQ (reference sequence). The CDR3 totals 13 residues.

The chain carries TRBV27 and TRBJ2-5, with D unresolved. Germline-derived CDR1 and CDR2 are MNHEY and SMNVEV (reference sequence). This CDR3 has 14 amino acids. V shed 3 bases and J shed 1 base, with 9 bases lying between them. The CDR3 DNA follows: TGTGCCAGCAGTTTTTCAGCGTCCCAAGAGACCCAGTACTTC. It is translated as CASSFSASQETQYF.

The chain joins TRBV30 to TRBJ1-1; no definite D call. In germline, CDR1 is GTSNPN, CDR2 SVGIG (reference sequence). The V gene lost 0 bases and the J gene lost 8 bases, with 10 bases spanning the gap. This CDR3 spans 12 amino acids. The CDR3: CAWSVLVREAFF. Written as DNA, the CDR3 is TGTGCCTGGAGTGTACTAGTAAGAGAAGCTTTCTTT.

This clone occurred a few times. The chain employs TRBV2 and TRBJ2-1; TRBD1 might be the D (5 bases). In germline, CDR1 is SNHLY, CDR2 FYNNEI. The CDR3 spans 14 residues. Trimming pared 3 bases from V and 4 bases from J, leaving 10 bases between. As DNA, the CDR3 is TGTGCCAGCAGTGATAATAGGGGTTACAATGAGCAGTTCTTC. This encodes CASSDNRGYNEQFF.

In this sample, this clone turned up a few times. The CDR3 reads CASSLSGAEEKLFF. CDR3 nucleotides: TGCGCCAGCAGCTTATCAGGGGCGGAGGAAAAACTGTTTTTT. The J gene is TRBJ1-4, the V gene TRBV5-1; tentatively, D is TRBD1 (6 bases). V was clipped by 2 bases and J by 8 bases, with 13 bases between them. The CDR3 is 14 amino acids. Germline CDR1 and CDR2: SGHRS and YFSETQ. The complete variable domain, with remaining parts taken from reference TRBV5-1 and TRBJ1-4, reads KAGVTQTPRYLIKTRGQQVTLSCSPISGHRSVSWYQQTPGQGLQFLFEYFSETQRNKGNFPGRFSGRQFSNSRSEMNVSTLELGDSALYLCASSLSGAEEKLFFGSGTQLSVL.

This clone was seen more than once but under ten times. The chain recombines TRBV30 with TRBJ2-2, with a possible D match to TRBD1 (5 bases). The V end lost 3 bases, the J end lost 10 bases, and 15 bases lay between the germline ends. This CDR3 spans 13 amino acids. The V gene's germline CDR1 is GTSNPN and CDR2 SVGIG (reference sequence). The DNA for the CDR3 is TGTGCCTGGAGGGAATATGGGGCTTCGGAGCTGTTTTTT. Translation: CAWREYGASELFF.

This clone occurred a few times. V gene TRBV9 combines with J gene TRBJ1-2; 8 bases are a match to TRBD1. The junction had 22 bases not matched to a gene; V was cut back by 7 bases and J by 5 bases. Germline V gene data show CDR1 as SGDLS and CDR2 as YYNGEE. The CDR3 runs 18 residues. The CDR3 bases are TGTGCCAGCCTGAAGGGCGGGACAGGTGTAGGATTAGGGTATGGCTACACCTTC. Translating gives CASLKGGTGVGLGYGYTF.

This clone has only a few counts. The J gene is TRBJ2-7, the V gene TRBV2; TRBD1 is a possible D gene (7 bases). There are 16 residues in the CDR3. From germline, CDR1 is SNHLY and CDR2 FYNNEI. Trimming pared 5 bases from V and 3 bases from J, leaving 20 bases between. CDR3 coding DNA: TGTGCCAGCAGTATTCCCGGGACAGAGGACTACTACGAGCAGTACTTC. As protein: CASSIPGTEDYYEQYF.

This rearrangement joins TRBV7-6 to TRBJ2-7, with TRBD1 matching 10 bases. Germline CDR1 and CDR2: SGHVS and FNYEAQ. The CDR3 is 16 residues long. The V segment lost 5 bases and the J segment 1 base; nucleotides outside the gene matches: 8. Here the CDR3 DNA reads TGTGCCAGCAGCCCACGAAGGACAGGGGGTTCCTACGAGCAGTACTTC. It translates to CASSPRRTGGSYEQYF.

The chain recombines TRBV28 with TRBJ2-7, with 8 bases aligning to TRBD1. The CDR3 is 15 amino acids. Germline-derived CDR1 and CDR2 are MDHEN and SYDVKM. V lost 6 bases, J lost 3 bases, and 10 bases stayed unmatched. The CDR3 bases are TGTGCCAGCAGAAGGACAGGGCGATTCAACTACGAGCAGTACTTC. Its translation: CASRRTGRFNYEQYF.

This clone appeared a few times. The chain carries TRBV7-3 and TRBJ2-1; D is possibly TRBD1 (6 bases). The CDR3 sequence is 16 residues long. V was cut by 0 bases and J by 3 bases, with 12 bases left in between. Germline CDR1 SGHTA, CDR2 FQGTGA. The CDR3 here is CASSLTTGTIYNEQFF. The CDR3 DNA reads as TGTGCCAGCAGCTTAACAACCGGGACAATCTACAATGAGCAGTTCTTC.

This clone was picked up a small number of times. V usage is TRBV5-1 and J usage is TRBJ2-2; 7 bases are shared with TRBD2. CDR1 is SGHRS and CDR2 is YFSETQ in the germline V gene. The V gene end was trimmed by 1 base and the J gene end by 1 base; junction bases not matched to a gene: 4. This CDR3 is built from 16 residues. The chain's CDR3 is CASSLRGLKNTGELFF. The CDR3 nucleotides read TGCGCCAGCAGCTTGAGGGGACTAAAGAACACCGGGGAGCTGTTTTTT.

This chain uses TRBV6-5 with TRBJ1-1; 7 positions agree with TRBD1. CDR3 length: 14 amino acids. V was clipped by 5 bases and J by 4 bases; unmatched bases: 7. Looked up from germline, CDR1 is MNHEY and CDR2 is SVGAGI. The CDR3 loop reads CASSPTGPGTEAFF. CDR3 coding DNA: TGTGCCAGCAGTCCGACAGGGCCAGGCACTGAAGCTTTCTTT.

This clone was counted between two and nine times. V usage is TRBV18 and J usage is TRBJ1-1, with 11 bases matching TRBD1. V shed 8 bases and J 2 bases; nucleotides not matched to a gene: 1. The CDR3 is 13 residues long. Per the germline V gene, CDR1 is KGHSH and CDR2 is LQKENI. CDR3 nucleotide sequence: TGTGCCAGCAGGACAGGGGGCAACACTGAAGCTTTCTTT. Its translation: CASRTGGNTEAFF.

This clone has just a few counts. The chain is built from TRBV27 and TRBJ2-1; D is uncertain. The germline gives CDR1 MNHEY, CDR2 SMNVEV (reference sequence). This CDR3 comprises 14 residues. Trimming pared 0 bases from V and 2 bases from J, leaving 5 bases between. The CDR3 coding sequence is TGTGCCAGCAGTTTATCGCAGACCTACAATGAGCAGTTCTTC. This translates into CASSLSQTYNEQFF.